This T cell receptor (beta chain) was captured by sequencing in a study of HIV-infected patients and healthy controls. Reverse transcription used about 500 ng RNA and constant-region primers for alpha and beta. Separate chain-specific third strand synthesis with multiplexing indices produced the alpha and beta libraries. TCRdb redid the calling of the 5' RACE reads with MiXCR, one entry per CDR3 protein. Here the sample spans around 11,000 distinct CDR3 sequences, about 10% being singletons. Details on this clonotype: Its cognate antigen is unknown.

No cell fractionation was done, so the repertoire covers all unsorted peripheral blood T cells. Study-level points and caveats: Mean usage of eight alpha and eight beta V genes differed significantly in HIV-infected patients versus controls. HIV+ repertoires were severely depleted of MAIT alpha-chain CDR3s, unlike healthy controls. Apparent post-therapy Gini recovery among HIV-infected patients was not reproduced with size-matched repertoires.

Specimen: blood, collected before antiretroviral therapy. This TCR was recovered from an adult with HIV infection.

DNA of the CDR3: TGTGCCAGCAGTTTATTCGGACAGGAGCTCCAAGAGACCCAGTACTTC. Protein sequence: CASSLFGQELQETQYF. The chain recombines TRBV28 with TRBJ2-5; the match to TRBD1 covers 7 bases. Trimming cost V 1 base and J 1 base; bases outside gene matches: 6. The CDR3 extends over 16 amino acids. Germline CDR1 is MDHEN and CDR2 is SYDVKM.